Listed here is a single T cell receptor (beta chain). The antigen is unknown. The data belong to a study of cytomegalovirus exposure and HLA in healthy donors. The overall study: The study's early data release held about 85 million unique TCRs from HLA-typed donors.

Findings of the study overall: With DRB1 most and HLA-C fewest, TCR association rates differed between HLA loci in a later analysis. CMV serostatus alone was available as immune exposure information.

Primers for the PCR totalled 60 Vbeta and 13 Jbeta. The data were produced by immunoSEQ multiplex PCR, yet TCRdb's version contains in-frame clones alone and is incomplete. The table lists 170,000 or so clones, 80% to 90% of them singletons. The trim removed 3 bases at V and 5 bases at J, leaving 5 bases unmatched. This CDR3 contains 14 residues. Germline lookup yields CDR1 GTSNPN and CDR2 SVGIG (reference sequence). The receptor comes from a middle-aged man in good health and CMV-seropositive. Specimen: PBMCs. V gene TRBV30 combines with J gene TRBJ1-1, with TRBD1 identical over 11 bases. The DNA of the CDR3 is TGTGCCTGGAGGGGACAGGGGGTCTGGACTGAAGCTTTCTTT. It yields the protein CAWRGQGVWTEAFF.